Sequencing of this TCR beta chain was carried out in a study of CD8 T cells in Susac syndrome. Sequencing of TCR beta was carried out in blood CD8+ and CD4+ T cells. The multiple sclerosis controls were treatment-naive patients affected by stable or active relapsing-remitting disease. It was negative isolation that provided the CD8+ and CD4+ T cells, whereas TEMRA cells were enriched by FACS. Random hexamers served to reverse transcribe about 0.5 to 1 ug RNA. It was immunoSEQ multiplex PCR that amplified TCR beta CDR3 across 54 Vbeta and 13 Jbeta. TCRdb ran MiXCR on the immunoSEQ multiplex PCR reads and lists one entry per CDR3 protein. The table has around 200,000 distinct CDR3 sequences, 95% seen once; the top ten hold about 0.08%. The specimen was CD4+ T cells from PBMCs. This TCR was sampled from a human donor with multiple sclerosis.

The CDR3 DNA sequence: TGTGCCTGGAGTGGACCGGTTGTTGAGACCCAGTACTTC. Translated: CAWSGPVVETQYF. This rearrangement joins TRBV30 to TRBJ2-5, with D hard to call. The CDR3 totals 13 residues. V lost 1 base and J lost 5, with 11 bases in between. Germline lookup yields CDR1 GTSNPN and CDR2 SVGIG (reference sequence).